This entry lists 24 T cell receptor beta chains sequenced from one sample in a study of blood T cell repertoires in COVID-19 (dated by TCRdb to the early 2020s). The library was produced with the immunoSEQ multiplex PCR assay. Here the immuneACCESS table is served through TCRdb, limited to in-frame sequences with V and J called. Missing clones are a known gap in these copies; in checked studies unresolved V genes cover under half, and the rest lacks a known reason. For this sample there are 150,000 to 200,000 clones; approximately 83% appear just once. The biggest ten clones account for approximately 11% of the sample. Sequences were obtained from peripheral blood. These receptors were taken from a human donor with active or convalescent COVID-19. The donor label of this sample is uncertain.

This chain uses TRBV9 with TRBJ2-5; 10 positions match TRBD2. The CDR3 extends over 16 amino acids. V lost 0 bases to trimming and J lost 9 bases; unmatched junction nucleotides: 11. CDR1 is SGDLS and CDR2 is YYNGEE in the germline V gene. CDR3 in amino acids: CASSVAYGSGGAAQYF. CDR3 DNA: TGTGCCAGCAGCGTAGCCTACGGAAGCGGGGGGGCGGCCCAGTACTTC.

This chain links TRBV7-2 with TRBJ1-6; D gene unclear. V was clipped by 0 bases and J by 5 bases, with 14 bases between them. CDR3 length: 17 residues. Germline CDR1 SGHTA, CDR2 FQGNSA. The CDR3, as DNA: TGTGCCAGCAGCTTAGCTATGACTTCCCTGGATAATTCACCCCTCCACTTT. This codes for CASSLAMTSLDNSPLHF. Based on the CDR3 plus reference TRBV7-2 and TRBJ1-6, the full variable domain is GAGVSQSPSNKVTEKGKDVELRCDPISGHTALYWYRQSLGQGLEFLIYFQGNSAPDKSGLPSDRFSAERTGGSVSTLTIQRTQQEDSAVYLCASSLAMTSLDNSPLHFGNGTRLTVT.

The gene calls are TRBV9 and TRBJ1-3, with D possibly being TRBD1 (6 bases). CDR3 length: 16 residues. The V and J ends lost 0 bases and 0 bases respectively, with 10 bases between them. CDR1 is SGDLS, CDR2 YYNGEE, per germline. CDR3: CASSVATGSSGNTIYF. DNA of the CDR3: TGTGCCAGCAGCGTAGCTACAGGGAGCTCTGGAAACACCATATATTTT.

The chain carries TRBV10-2 and TRBJ1-2; 7 nucleotides align to TRBD1. The V gene's germline CDR1 is WSHSY and CDR2 SAAADI. V trimming: 6 bases; J trimming: 8 bases; junction bases outside the gene matches: 6. The length of the CDR3 is 12 residues. DNA of the CDR3: TGCGCCAGCAGAATCGGGACAGAGGGCTACACCTTC. This sequence encodes CASRIGTEGYTF.

CDR3 sequence reads: CASSEGGYQETQYF. CDR3 sequence (DNA): TGCGCCAGCAGCGAGGGGGGGTACCAAGAGACCCAGTACTTC. This chain links TRBV5-1 with TRBJ2-5; a possible D gene is TRBD2 (7 bases). The CDR3 sequence is 14 residues long. Trimming pared 4 bases from V and 0 bases from J, leaving 10 bases between. Germline V gene lookup returns CDR1 SGHRS and CDR2 YFSETQ.

This clone occurred once. V is TRBV11-2 and J is TRBJ1-2; D is unclear. The germline CDR1 and CDR2 sequences are SGHAT and FQNNGV. Between the trimmed V and J ends, which lost 1 base and 7 bases, there was a span of 10 bases. The CDR3 runs to 13 residues. The CDR3 DNA reads TGTGCCAGCAGCTTAGGACTCCGCGGTGGCTACACCTTC. This codes for CASSLGLRGGYTF. Based on the CDR3 plus reference TRBV11-2 and TRBJ1-2, the full variable domain is EAGVAQSPRYKIIEKRQSVAFWCNPISGHATLYWYQQILGQGPKLLIQFQNNGVVDDSQLPKDRFSAERLKGVDSTLKIQPAKLEDSAVYLCASSLGLRGGYTFGSGTRLTVV.

The chain is built from TRBV18 and TRBJ2-3, with 8 bases matching TRBD1. The CDR3 extends over 16 amino acids. The V gene end was trimmed by 0 bases and the J gene end by 0 bases; junction bases not matched to a gene: 2. Germline loops: CDR1 KGHSH, CDR2 LQKENI. In DNA form, the CDR3 reads TGTGCCAGCTCACCACCGTGGGACAGGAGCACAGATACGCAGTATTTT. Amino acid sequence: CASSPPWDRSTDTQYF. The whole variable domain, remainder taken from reference TRBV18 and TRBJ2-3, is NAGVMQNPRHLVRRRGQEARLRCSPMKGHSHVYWYRQLPEEGLKFMVYLQKENIIDESGMPKERFSAEFPKEGPSILRIQQVVRGDSAAYFCASSPPWDRSTDTQYFGPGTRLTVL.

The V and J genes are TRBV5-4 and TRBJ2-3, with 10 bases fitting TRBD2. The trim removed 3 bases at V and 5 bases at J, leaving 6 bases unmatched. CDR3 size: 15 residues. The V gene's germline CDR1 is SGHNT and CDR2 YYREEE (reference sequence). The CDR3 region has the DNA TGTGCCAGCAGCTCCCTAGCGGGGGTTGAAGATACGCAGTATTTT. This gives the protein CASSSLAGVEDTQYF.

The chain couples TRBV6-5 to TRBJ2-1; weak D call: TRBD1 (5 bases). CDR1 is MNHEY, CDR2 SVGAGI, per germline. There are 14 residues in the CDR3. V gave up 2 bases and J gave up 7 bases, with 12 bases separating them. CDR3 in amino acids: CASSYRGRQNEQFF. CDR3 DNA: TGTGCCAGCAGTTACAGGGGCAGGCAAAATGAGCAGTTCTTC.

J is TRBJ2-7 and V is TRBV27; D perhaps matches TRBD2 (5 bases). V shed 7 bases and J shed 3 bases, with 19 bases lying between them. The CDR3 sequence is 15 residues long. CDR1 is MNHEY and CDR2 is SMNVEV in the germline V gene (reference sequence). The CDR3 DNA is TGTGCCAGCAAATACGCCCGGGGAGACTTCTACGAGCAGTACTTC. Translation: CASKYARGDFYEQYF.

V usage is TRBV2 and J usage is TRBJ2-5; D gene ambiguous. This CDR3 is built from 13 residues. Per the germline V gene, CDR1 is SNHLY and CDR2 is FYNNEI. V lost 8 bases and J 5 bases, leaving 15 bases between the germline ends. This CDR3 reads CASWRSGGETQYF. The CDR3, as DNA: TGTGCCAGCTGGCGGTCCGGTGGGGAGACCCAGTACTTC.

The rearrangement links TRBV2 to TRBJ1-5; D ambiguous. Looked up from germline, CDR1 is SNHLY and CDR2 is FYNNEI. The V gene lost 6 bases and the J gene lost 0 bases, with 9 bases spanning the gap. The CDR3 has 14 amino acids. The chain's CDR3 is CASRPGYSNQPQHF. The CDR3 coding sequence is TGTGCCAGCAGGCCAGGCTATAGCAATCAGCCCCAGCATTTT.

This rearrangement joins TRBV7-2 to TRBJ2-1; 11 positions agree with TRBD2. V trimming: 1 base; J trimming: 9 bases; junction bases outside the gene matches: 5. This CDR3 has 15 amino acids. Germline V lookup: CDR1 SGHTA, CDR2 FQGNSA. Written as DNA, the CDR3 is TGTGCCAGCAGCTTAGGACTAGCGGGAAGGGGTGAGCAGTTCTTC. Translating gives CASSLGLAGRGEQFF.

The CDR3, as DNA: TGTGCCAGCAGCCCACAACGAAAAGATTTTGAAAAACTGTTTTTT. It codes for CASSPQRKDFEKLFF. This sequence joins TRBV7-2 and TRBJ1-4; D not resolved. With 5 bases removed from V and 7 bases from J, the gap between germline ends came to 17 bases. The CDR3 contains 15 residues. Per germline, CDR1 SGHTA and CDR2 FQGNSA.

The chain uses TRBV7-8 and TRBJ1-3, with 7 bases identical to TRBD1. This CDR3 region has 14 residues. J was trimmed by 4 bases and V by 5 bases; bases with no gene match: 5. Germline V gene lookup returns CDR1 SGHVS and CDR2 FQNEAQ. CDR3 amino acids: CASSTSGQGNTIYF. The CDR3 nucleotides read TGTGCCAGCAGCACTTCGGGACAGGGAAACACCATATATTTT.

The chain couples TRBV7-6 to TRBJ2-1, with TRBD1 as a possible D gene (6 bases). The CDR3 is 13 amino acids. Trimming removed 3 bases at V and 6 bases at J, with 9 bases between. Germline CDR1 is SGHVS and CDR2 is FNYEAQ. The CDR3 region has the DNA TGTGCCAGCAGCTTTGGGGGCCCCAATGAGCAGTTCTTC. It codes for CASSFGGPNEQFF.

The rearrangement uses TRBV10-3 and TRBJ2-7, with TRBD1 matching over 7 bases. CDR1 and CDR2 from the germline V gene are ENHRY and SYGVKD. Losses at the gene ends were 11 bases for V and 2 bases for J; bases not matched to a gene: 6. This CDR3 has 12 residues. CDR3 in amino acids: CAAGTEAYEQYF. CDR3 in DNA: TGTGCCGCCGGGACAGAGGCCTACGAGCAGTACTTC.

The chain combines TRBV5-4 with TRBJ2-7, with 7 bases aligning to TRBD2. Germline assignment: CDR1 SGHNT and CDR2 YYREEE (reference sequence). The length of the CDR3 is 15 residues. V was clipped by 4 bases and J by 0 bases; unmatched bases: 7. CDR3 DNA sequence: TGTGCCAGCAGCCTGGGTGGCGGGAGCTCCTACGAGCAGTACTTC. Its translation: CASSLGGGSSYEQYF. Full variable domain (missing parts from reference TRBV5-4 and TRBJ2-7): ETGVTQSPTHLIKTRGQQVTLRCSSQSGHNTVSWYQQALGQGPQFIFQYYREEENGRGNFPPRFSGLQFPNYSSELNVNALELDDSALYLCASSLGGGSSYEQYFGPGTRLTVT.

This chain links TRBV20-1 with TRBJ2-4; maybe TRBD2 (5 bases). The CDR3 covers 12 residues. Trimming took off 3 bases at V and 4 bases at J, with 7 bases between the two ends. Germline V gene data show CDR1 as DFQATT and CDR2 as SNEGSKA (reference sequence). Here the CDR3 reads CSASERKNIQYF. Here the CDR3 DNA reads TGCAGTGCTAGTGAGCGGAAAAACATTCAGTACTTC.

V and J are TRBV10-3 and TRBJ1-2; TRBD1 agrees at 9 bases. The CDR3 length is 13 residues. Per germline, CDR1 ENHRY and CDR2 SYGVKD. The junction had 9 bases not matched to a gene; V was cut back by 8 bases and J by 8 bases. CDR3 loop: CAIAIQGAEGYTF. In DNA form, the CDR3 reads TGTGCCATCGCAATACAGGGGGCTGAAGGCTACACCTTC.

This chain links TRBV28 with TRBJ2-1, with TRBD1 identical over 10 bases. The CDR3 is 15 amino acids. V trimming: 2 bases; J trimming: 5 bases; junction bases outside the gene matches: 3. Germline loops: CDR1 MDHEN, CDR2 SYDVKM. The CDR3 region has the DNA TGTGCCAGCAGTTTAGTAGGGACAGGGGACAATGAGCAGTTCTTC. Amino acids: CASSLVGTGDNEQFF.

With respect to this clone: The same CDR3 arises from other DNA sequences in this sample as well. The V and J genes are TRBV24-1 and TRBJ2-7; unclear D gene. Trimming pared 5 bases from V and 2 bases from J, leaving 6 bases between. The CDR3 sequence is 12 residues long. Germline V gene lookup returns CDR1 KGHDR and CDR2 SFDVKD. The CDR3 region is CATSGDTYEQYF. DNA for the CDR3: TGTGCCACCAGTGGTGACACCTACGAGCAGTACTTC.

This clone was counted only a few times. The rearrangement joins TRBV27 to TRBJ1-6; 8 bases match TRBD1. Germline values: CDR1 MNHEY, CDR2 SMNVEV (reference sequence). V lost 5 bases and J lost 10; bases outside the gene matches: 13. This CDR3 is 16 amino acids long. CDR3 DNA sequence: TGTGCCAGCAGTCCCCCGTTGCAGGGGACAGGATCACCCCTCCACTTT. It encodes CASSPPLQGTGSPLHF.

The CDR3 DNA follows: TGTGCCAGCTCACCAAAGGGGGCTTGGACTGAAGCTTTCTTT. Residues: CASSPKGAWTEAFF. The chain employs TRBV18 and TRBJ1-1, with 7 bases fitting TRBD1. The V gene's germline CDR1 is KGHSH and CDR2 LQKENI. The CDR3 length is 14 residues. The ends lost 2 bases at V and 5 bases at J; junction bases unmatched: 5.